This T cell receptor (beta chain) derives from a study of response to subunit inactivated influenza vaccine. MiXCR, run by TCRdb on the RT-PCR reads, gives a single entry per CDR3 protein. Counted here are just under 550,000 distinct CDR3 sequences, approximately 24% occurring once; the ten biggest clones make up about 2.8%. The V segment lost 1 base and the J segment 9 bases; nucleotides outside the gene matches: 9. This CDR3 spans 15 amino acids. Germline CDR1 is SGHVS and CDR2 is FQNEAQ. These data also formed part of another study, on T cells expressing NK-cell markers. That study reports: As the method of synthesis, 5'RACE template switching with UMIs yielded TCR beta cDNA. Of the CD8+ T cells in five or six donors, roughly 1.0-7.5% belonged to dominant NKG2C+ clonotypes. Researchers report these clonotypes also headed the CD3+CD56-NKG2C+ fraction in a handful of donors.

The input for sequencing was CD4+ T cells sorted from PBMCs, taken approximately 12 days after vaccination. The V and J genes are TRBV7-8 and TRBJ2-1; 7 bases agree with TRBD1. The sequence was obtained from a man over 45 who received an inactivated influenza vaccine. CDR3 DNA: TGTGCCAGCAGCTTAGGAGGGGGCGGGTTGAGTGAGCAGTTCTTC. Translated, it gives CASSLGGGGLSEQFF.